This record looks at one T cell receptor (beta chain) sequence and its context. Its antigen is undetermined. Given a much more abundant clone one base away, this may be a read error. This sample also contains other DNA sequences that code for the same CDR3. In the authors' methods: Differences in CDR3 between clinicopathological groups were drawn on to build a classifier intended to discriminate distant-metastatic papillary thyroid cancer patients. TCRdb reanalyzed the PCR reads with MiXCR. None of the V and J calls come from the authors' own analysis; TCRdb made them. The data show about 85,000 clones, with 8.6% seen just once and 8.8% held by the top ten. The data originate from a study of metastatic and nonmetastatic thyroid tumors. Study-wide background: From malignant and benign thyroid patients, repertoires in blood and in tumor or nodule tissue were compared. The study's findings and limits: Malignant thyroid tumors reportedly exceeded benign nodules significantly in TCR beta diversity, with the difference appearing in blood and tumor.

Prior to thyroid surgery, none of the patients had received any treatment. The CDR3 extends over 11 amino acids. Looked up from germline, CDR1 is SNHLY and CDR2 is FYNNEI. The ends were cut back, 6 bases at V and 8 bases at J, with 10 bases in the middle. The chain is built from TRBV2 and TRBJ1-1; D not resolved. The sample comprised blood. The source of this sequence is a female donor with papillary thyroid cancer or a benign thyroid nodule (not recorded which). Some clones in this sample may be carry-over from other donors' samples. The DNA of the CDR3 is TGTGCCAGCAGCGAAATGGGGGAAGCTTTCTTT. Translation: CASSEMGEAFF.